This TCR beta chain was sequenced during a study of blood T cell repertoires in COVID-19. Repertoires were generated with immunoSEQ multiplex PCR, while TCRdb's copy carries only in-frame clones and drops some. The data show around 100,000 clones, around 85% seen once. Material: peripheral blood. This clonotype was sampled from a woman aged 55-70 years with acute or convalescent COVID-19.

CDR3 protein: CAWSVEAGFRNTIYF. DNA for the CDR3: TGTGCCTGGAGTGTTGAGGCAGGGTTTAGGAACACCATATATTTT. The J gene is TRBJ1-3, the V gene TRBV30; a possible D gene is TRBD1 (5 bases). The CDR3 is made up of 15 amino acids. The ends were cut back, 0 bases at V and 7 bases at J, with 16 bases in the middle. Per the germline V gene, CDR1 is GTSNPN and CDR2 is SVGIG (reference sequence).